The 24 T cell receptor beta chains below all came from one sample that was sequenced in a study of blood T cell repertoires in COVID-19. Some clones are missing from TCRdb's copy, which holds only in-frame ones; the method was immunoSEQ multiplex PCR. The sample holds roughly 35,000 clones, more than 75% seen once. Sequencing was done on a sample of peripheral blood. These receptors were collected from a man between 65 and 80 years old with acute or convalescent COVID-19.

The rearrangement uses TRBV28 and TRBJ2-1; 10 bases map to TRBD2. In germline, CDR1 is MDHEN, CDR2 SYDVKM. The CDR3 totals 15 residues. The ends lost 3 bases at V and 5 bases at J; junction bases unmatched: 4. CDR3 in amino acids: CASSFLAGVDNEQFF. The CDR3, as DNA: TGTGCCAGCAGTTTTCTAGCGGGAGTCGACAATGAGCAGTTCTTC.

The rearrangement links TRBV7-2 to TRBJ2-4, with 7 bases aligning to TRBD2. The CDR3 covers 17 residues. The ends lost 8 bases at V and 0 bases at J; junction bases unmatched: 13. Germline V gene lookup returns CDR1 SGHTA and CDR2 FQGNSA. CDR3 DNA sequence: TGTGCCAGCGGACATTCAGGGACTACTCAAGCCAAAAACATTCAGTACTTC. This gives the protein CASGHSGTTQAKNIQYF.

This chain joins TRBV2 and TRBJ1-5, with TRBD1 matching 9 bases. Losses at the gene ends were 7 bases for V and 4 bases for J; bases not matched to a gene: 8. The V gene's germline CDR1 is SNHLY and CDR2 FYNNEI. CDR3 size: 15 residues. CDR3 DNA: TGTGCCAGCACGGGGGGACAGGGACGTAATCAGCCCCAGCATTTT. The encoded protein is CASTGGQGRNQPQHF.

This clone turned up a few times. This chain joins TRBV12-3 or TRBV12-4 and TRBJ2-7, with TRBD2 matching 11 bases. The CDR3 loop spans 13 amino acids. Germline trimming cut 7 bases from V and 4 bases from J; bases unmatched to any gene: 3. CDR3 nucleotide sequence: TGTGCCAGCACCCTAGCGGGAGGTTACGAGCAGTACTTC. This translates into CASTLAGGYEQYF.

This clone has just a few counts. The chain couples TRBV5-1 to TRBJ1-4; 7 bases align to TRBD1. From germline, CDR1 is SGHRS and CDR2 YFSETQ. The CDR3 consists of 18 residues. The J segment lost 0 bases and the V segment lost 0 bases, leaving 8 bases of the junction unmatched. CDR3 residues: CASSLGAGQLATNEKLFF. CDR3 bases: TGCGCCAGCAGCTTGGGGGCGGGACAGCTCGCAACTAATGAAAAACTGTTTTTT.

The gene calls are TRBV6-5 and TRBJ1-1, with TRBD1 matching 7 bases. The germline V gene has CDR1 MNHEY and CDR2 SVGAGI. Trimming cost V 5 bases and J 1 base; bases outside gene matches: 4. The CDR3 has 14 amino acids. The CDR3 loop reads CASSRYRGNTEAFF. CDR3 coding DNA: TGTGCCAGCAGTAGATACAGGGGGAACACTGAAGCTTTCTTT.

V gene TRBV7-2 combines with J gene TRBJ1-3; 8 nucleotides line up with TRBD1. The ends lost 1 base at V and 4 bases at J; junction bases unmatched: 12. The CDR3 length is 18 residues. Germline-derived CDR1 and CDR2 are SGHTA and FQGNSA. The CDR3 here is CASSLETAGGSTGNTIYF. In nucleotides, the CDR3 is TGTGCCAGCAGCTTAGAAACAGCAGGGGGCTCGACCGGAAACACCATATATTTT.

This chain links TRBV9 with TRBJ1-2; 8 nucleotides agree with TRBD1. The germline gives CDR1 SGDLS, CDR2 YYNGEE. The CDR3 runs to 15 residues. Losses at the gene ends were 2 bases for V and 1 base for J; bases not matched to a gene: 4. The CDR3 sequence: CASSVQGAGNYGYTF. For the CDR3, the DNA is TGTGCCAGCAGCGTGCAGGGGGCGGGTAACTATGGCTACACCTTC.

V is TRBV5-1 and J is TRBJ2-5, with 12 bases lining up with TRBD2. CDR1 and CDR2 (germline): SGHRS, YFSETQ. V lost 5 bases and J lost 3; bases outside the gene matches: 5. This CDR3 is built from 15 residues. CDR3 in DNA: TGCGCCAGCAGACTAGCGGGGGGACCAGAAGAGACCCAGTACTTC. Its translation: CASRLAGGPEETQYF.

V is TRBV19 and J is TRBJ1-2; D is possibly TRBD1 (5 bases). CDR1 is LNHDA and CDR2 is SQIVND in the germline V gene (reference sequence). V was cut by 5 bases and J by 0 bases, with 13 bases left in between. The CDR3 loop spans 15 amino acids. The CDR3 nucleotides are TGTGCCAGTAGTCAGGACATCTTTGCTAACTATGGCTACACCTTC. Translation: CASSQDIFANYGYTF.

V and J are TRBV4-3 and TRBJ2-2; TRBD1 matches 8 bases. Trimming cost V 4 bases and J 4 bases; bases outside gene matches: 11. The CDR3 has 17 residues. Germline V gene lookup returns CDR1 LGHNA and CDR2 YSLEER. CDR3 DNA sequence: TGCGCCAGCAGCCGATCAAGCAGGGGGCGATTCACCGGGGAGCTGTTTTTT. This translates into CASSRSSRGRFTGELFF.

This chain links TRBV2 with TRBJ2-2; D may be TRBD1 (7 bases). The V gene's germline CDR1 is SNHLY and CDR2 FYNNEI. The CDR3 runs 17 residues. Trimming cost V 8 bases and J 3 bases, with 22 bases left between them. CDR3 nucleotide sequence: TGTGCCAGCCTCGCCAGGGGGGCTTTGGGGCACACCGGGGAGCTGTTTTTT. It is translated as CASLARGALGHTGELFF.

This clone was seen only once. The rearrangement links TRBV27 to TRBJ2-1; 12 positions match TRBD2. Germline-derived CDR1 and CDR2 are MNHEY and SMNVEV (reference sequence). The CDR3 length is 17 residues. The junction had 11 bases not matched to a gene; V was cut back by 4 bases and J by 7 bases. As DNA, the CDR3 is TGTGCCAGCAGTTCCTTTGTTGCGACTAGCGGGAGTAATGAGCAGTTCTTC. Amino acid sequence: CASSSFVATSGSNEQFF.

V is TRBV28 and J is TRBJ1-4; D uncertain. Germline V lookup: CDR1 MDHEN, CDR2 SYDVKM. This CDR3 region has 14 residues. V was trimmed by 6 bases and J by 7 bases, leaving 15 bases between them. CDR3 in amino acids: CASRANAGIEKLFF. The CDR3 DNA reads as TGTGCCAGCAGGGCAAACGCGGGGATTGAAAAACTGTTTTTT.

The chain combines TRBV11-3 with TRBJ1-1; no firm D call. Germline lookup yields CDR1 SGHNT and CDR2 YENEEA. V dropped 2 bases and J dropped 4 bases, with 11 bases sitting between them. This CDR3 has 14 residues. The CDR3 region is CASSLSGPTTEAFF. The CDR3, as DNA: TGTGCCAGCAGCTTAAGCGGGCCCACCACTGAAGCTTTCTTT.

The V gene is TRBV30, the J gene TRBJ2-2; 7 bases are shared with TRBD1. The CDR3 is 13 residues long. V lost 1 base and J lost 5; bases outside the gene matches: 1. Germline CDR1 is GTSNPN and CDR2 is SVGIG (reference sequence). CDR3 sequence: CAWSGQGTGELFF. CDR3 coding DNA: TGTGCCTGGAGTGGACAGGGAACCGGGGAGCTGTTTTTT.

The chain employs TRBV20-1 and TRBJ2-3; TRBD2 agrees at 9 bases. The CDR3 is made up of 16 amino acids. Per the germline V gene, CDR1 is DFQATT and CDR2 is SNEGSKA (reference sequence). Losses at the gene ends were 3 bases for V and 1 base for J; bases not matched to a gene: 8. The CDR3 bases are TGCAGTGCTAGTGGCGGGGGGGGCCGAGGCACAGATACGCAGTATTTT. Protein: CSASGGGGRGTDTQYF.

The J gene is TRBJ1-2, the V gene TRBV5-1; D is possibly TRBD1 (5 bases). The CDR3 is 14 amino acids. V lost 5 bases to trimming and J lost 4 bases, with 15 bases between them. Germline CDR1 SGHRS, CDR2 YFSETQ. CDR3 in DNA: TGCGCCAGCAGGGAGGGGCCGTGGAGCTATGGCTACACCTTC. This gives the protein CASREGPWSYGYTF.

This chain connects TRBV6-1 to TRBJ2-5, with 9 bases that match TRBD2. Trimming cost V 1 base and J 6 bases; bases outside gene matches: 9. Germline CDR1 is MNHNS and CDR2 is SASEGT. The CDR3 loop spans 16 amino acids. The DNA for the CDR3 is TGTGCCAGCAGTGAAGGGGGCGGGAGGGCCGTGAAGACCCAGTACTTC. Its protein is CASSEGGGRAVKTQYF.

The V call is TRBV3-1 (or the pseudogene TRBV3-2), the J call TRBJ1-2; 8 bases line up with TRBD1. This CDR3 spans 14 amino acids. The V segment lost 3 bases and the J segment 6 bases; nucleotides outside the gene matches: 6. CDR1 and CDR2 (germline): LGHDT, YNNKEL (reference sequence). This chain's CDR3 is CASSHSTGDNGYTF. CDR3 DNA: TGTGCCAGCAGCCACTCGACAGGGGATAATGGCTACACCTTC.

The rearrangement joins TRBV19 to TRBJ1-6; 7 nucleotides line up with TRBD1. Looked up from germline, CDR1 is LNHDA and CDR2 is SQIVND (reference sequence). J was trimmed by 0 bases and V by 8 bases; bases with no gene match: 16. This CDR3 has 19 amino acids. In DNA form, the CDR3 reads TGTGCCAGTCGGCGGGCAGGGGGGCTATCGAGCTCCTATAATTCACCCCTCCACTTT. Protein sequence: CASRRAGGLSSSYNSPLHF.

The chain is built from TRBV7-2 and TRBJ2-2; D not certain. This CDR3 contains 15 residues. Germline-derived CDR1 and CDR2 are SGHTA and FQGNSA. V lost 1 base and J lost 6, with 12 bases in between. CDR3 in amino acids: CASSLVAGRAGELFF. DNA of the CDR3: TGTGCCAGCAGCTTAGTTGCAGGTCGAGCCGGGGAGCTGTTTTTT. The complete variable domain, with remaining parts taken from reference TRBV7-2 and TRBJ2-2, reads GAGVSQSPSNKVTEKGKDVELRCDPISGHTALYWYRQSLGQGLEFLIYFQGNSAPDKSGLPSDRFSAERTGGSVSTLTIQRTQQEDSAVYLCASSLVAGRAGELFFGEGSRLTVL.

This chain uses TRBV7-9 with TRBJ1-2; D perhaps matches TRBD1 (6 bases). The CDR3 contains 15 residues. V was shortened by 6 bases and J by 7 bases, with 21 bases between the two germline ends. The V gene's germline CDR1 is SEHNR and CDR2 FQNEAQ (reference sequence). In DNA form, the CDR3 reads TGTGCCAGCAGACTTAATGACAGGTCTCTTGGTGGCTACACCTTC. This gives the protein CASRLNDRSLGGYTF.

V and J are TRBV27 and TRBJ2-7; D is possibly TRBD2 (5 bases). V lost 5 bases and J 0 bases, leaving 11 bases between the germline ends. The CDR3 sequence is 14 residues long. CDR1 and CDR2 from the germline V gene are MNHEY and SMNVEV (reference sequence). Written as DNA, the CDR3 is TGTGCCAGCAGTGCCAGAGCGGACTCCTACGAGCAGTACTTC. Amino acid sequence: CASSARADSYEQYF.